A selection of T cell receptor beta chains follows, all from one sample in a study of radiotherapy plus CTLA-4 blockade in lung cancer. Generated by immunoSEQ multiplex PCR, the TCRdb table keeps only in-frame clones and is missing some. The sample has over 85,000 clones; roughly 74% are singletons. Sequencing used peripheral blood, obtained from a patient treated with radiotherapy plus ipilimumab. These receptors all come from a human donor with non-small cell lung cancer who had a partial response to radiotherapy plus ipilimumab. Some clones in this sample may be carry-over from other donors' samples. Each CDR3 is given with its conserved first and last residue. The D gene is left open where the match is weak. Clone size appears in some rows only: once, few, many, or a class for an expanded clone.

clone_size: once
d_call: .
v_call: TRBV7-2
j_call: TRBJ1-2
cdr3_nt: TGTGCCAGCAGCTTAGAGCTGGGGCTGGGCTATGGCTACACCTTC
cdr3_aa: CASSLELGLGYGYTF

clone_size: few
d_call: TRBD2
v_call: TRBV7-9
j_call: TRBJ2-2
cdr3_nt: TGTGCCAGCAGCCTACGGGGGGACACCGGGGAGCTGTTTTTT
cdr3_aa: CASSLRGDTGELFF

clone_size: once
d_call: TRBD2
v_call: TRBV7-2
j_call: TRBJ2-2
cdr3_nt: TGTGCCAGCAGCCCAAACCTAGCGGGGTCGAACACCGGGGAGCTGTTTTTT
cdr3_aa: CASSPNLAGSNTGELFF

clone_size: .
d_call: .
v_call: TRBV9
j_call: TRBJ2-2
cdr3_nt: TGTGCCAGCAGCGTACCTGACGGGGAGCTGAACACCGGGGAGCTGTTTTTT
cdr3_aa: CASSVPDGELNTGELFF

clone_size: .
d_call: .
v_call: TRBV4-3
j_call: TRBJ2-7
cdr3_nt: TGCGCCAGCAGCCAAGGACTGGACTACGAGCAGTACTTC
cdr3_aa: CASSQGLDYEQYF

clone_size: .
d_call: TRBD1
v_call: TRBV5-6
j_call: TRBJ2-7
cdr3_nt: TGTGCCAGCAGCTTGGCCGGGACAGGGAAGCACGAGCAGTACTTC
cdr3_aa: CASSLAGTGKHEQYF

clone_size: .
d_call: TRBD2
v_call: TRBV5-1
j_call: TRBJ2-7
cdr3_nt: TGCGCCAGCAGCTTCGGGACTAGCGGCTACGAGCAGTACTTC
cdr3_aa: CASSFGTSGYEQYF

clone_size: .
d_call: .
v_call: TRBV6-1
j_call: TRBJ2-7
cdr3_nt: TGTGCCAGCAGTGAAATGAGATACGAGCAGTACTTC
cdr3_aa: CASSEMRYEQYF

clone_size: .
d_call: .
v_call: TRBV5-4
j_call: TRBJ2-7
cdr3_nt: TGTGCCAGCAGCCGGGTAAGCTCCTACGAGCAGTACTTC
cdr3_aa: CASSRVSSYEQYF

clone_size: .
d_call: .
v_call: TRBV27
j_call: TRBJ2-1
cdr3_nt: TGTGCCAGCAGGGGGACATCCATTAGGGGTGAGCAGTTCTTC
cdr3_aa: CASRGTSIRGEQFF

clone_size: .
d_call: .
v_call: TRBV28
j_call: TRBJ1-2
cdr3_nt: TGTGCCAGCAGTTCCGGGGTTAACTATGGCTACACCTTC
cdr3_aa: CASSSGVNYGYTF

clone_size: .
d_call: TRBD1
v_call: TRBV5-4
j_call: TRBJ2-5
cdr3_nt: TGTGCCAGCAGCTTGGGACAGGGTGAGACCCAGTACTTC
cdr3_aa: CASSLGQGETQYF

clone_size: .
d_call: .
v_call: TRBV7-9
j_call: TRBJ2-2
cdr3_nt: TGTGCCAGCAGCTTGAGGCAGCCGAACACCGGGGAGCTGTTTTTT
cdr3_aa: CASSLRQPNTGELFF

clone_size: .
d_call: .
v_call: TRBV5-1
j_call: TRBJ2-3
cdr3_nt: TGCGCCAGCAGCTTGGCCGCTAGCGATCAAGATACGCAGTATTTT
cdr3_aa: CASSLAASDQDTQYF

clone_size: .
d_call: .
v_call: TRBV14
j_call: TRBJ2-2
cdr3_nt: TGTGCCAGCAGCCGTGAGAGGAACACCGGGGAGCTGTTTTTT
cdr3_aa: CASSRERNTGELFF

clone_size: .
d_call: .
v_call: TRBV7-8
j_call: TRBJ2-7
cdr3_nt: TGTGCCAGCAGCCGGACAGCTTCCTACGAGCAGTACTTC
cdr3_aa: CASSRTASYEQYF

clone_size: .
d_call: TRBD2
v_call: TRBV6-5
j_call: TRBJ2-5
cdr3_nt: TGTGCCAGCAGTTCTCTAGCGGGAGGTAGGGAGACCCAGTACTTC
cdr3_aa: CASSSLAGGRETQYF

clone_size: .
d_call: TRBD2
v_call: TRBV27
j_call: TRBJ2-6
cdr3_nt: TGTGCCAGCAGCCCCGGGGGACTACCTTCTGGGGCCAACGTCCTGACTTTC
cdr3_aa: CASSPGGLPSGANVLTF

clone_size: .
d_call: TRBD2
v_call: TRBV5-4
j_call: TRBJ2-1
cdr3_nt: TGTGCCAGCAGCTTTAGCGGGGGGGCGTACAATGAGCAGTTCTTC
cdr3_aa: CASSFSGGAYNEQFF

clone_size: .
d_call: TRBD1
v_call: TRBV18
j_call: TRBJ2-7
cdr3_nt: TGTGCCAGCGCGACAGGGCGCGAGCAGTACTTC
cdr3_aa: CASATGREQYF

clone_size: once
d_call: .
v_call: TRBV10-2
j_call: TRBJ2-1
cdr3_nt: TGCGCCAGCAGCCCTTTTGCGTATGAGCAGTTCTTC
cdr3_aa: CASSPFAYEQFF

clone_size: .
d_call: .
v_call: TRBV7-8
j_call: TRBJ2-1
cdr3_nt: TGTGCCAGCAGCCGAACCCCGGGCGGACAGCAATTTACCTACAATGAGCAGTTCTTC
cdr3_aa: CASSRTPGGQQFTYNEQFF

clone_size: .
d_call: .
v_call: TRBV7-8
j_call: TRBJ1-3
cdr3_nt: TGTGCCAGCAGCCCTCTTCCGTGGAGTGGAAACACCATATATTTT
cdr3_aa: CASSPLPWSGNTIYF

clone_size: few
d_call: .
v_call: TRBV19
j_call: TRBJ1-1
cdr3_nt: TGTGCCAGTAGTATACAGCTAGGCCTCACTGAAGCTTTCTTT
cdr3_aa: CASSIQLGLTEAFF

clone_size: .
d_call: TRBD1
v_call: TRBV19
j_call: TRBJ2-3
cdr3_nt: TGTGCCAGTAGTTCTCTTGGGACAGCCGGCACAGATACGCAGTATTTT
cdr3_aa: CASSSLGTAGTDTQYF

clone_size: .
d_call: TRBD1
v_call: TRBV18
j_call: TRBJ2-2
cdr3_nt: TGTGCCAGCTCACCATTGACAGGGAGAGGGACCGGGGAGCTGTTTTTT
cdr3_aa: CASSPLTGRGTGELFF

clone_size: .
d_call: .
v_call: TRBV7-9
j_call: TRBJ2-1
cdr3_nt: TGTGCCAGCAGCCCCCGAGGGAACTCCTACAATGAGCAGTTCTTC
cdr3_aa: CASSPRGNSYNEQFF

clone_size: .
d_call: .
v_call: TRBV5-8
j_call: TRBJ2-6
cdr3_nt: TGTGCCAGCGCAGGGGGACTCGGAACTGGGGCCAACGTCCTGACTTTC
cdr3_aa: CASAGGLGTGANVLTF

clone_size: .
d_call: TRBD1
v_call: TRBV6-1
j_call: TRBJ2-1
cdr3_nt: TGTGCCAGCAGAAGACAGGGACATGAGCAGTTCTTC
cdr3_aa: CASRRQGHEQFF

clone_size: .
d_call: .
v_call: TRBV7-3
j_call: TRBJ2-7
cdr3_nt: TGTGCCAGCAGCCCAACGGCGGCCAGCTCCTACGAGCAGTACTTC
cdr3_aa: CASSPTAASSYEQYF

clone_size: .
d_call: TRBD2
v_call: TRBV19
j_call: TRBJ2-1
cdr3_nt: TGTGCCAGTAAGACTAGCGGGAATCACAATGAGCAGTTCTTC
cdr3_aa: CASKTSGNHNEQFF

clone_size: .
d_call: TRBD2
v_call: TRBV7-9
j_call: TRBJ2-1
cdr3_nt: TGTGCCAGCAGCTTTAGTGCGGGAGGGTTCACTGAGCAGTTCTTC
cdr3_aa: CASSFSAGGFTEQFF

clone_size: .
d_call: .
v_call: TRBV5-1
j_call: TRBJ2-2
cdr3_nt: TGCGCCAGCAGCTTGGCCTATATAGGGCAGGGCGGCACCGGGGAGCTGTTTTTT
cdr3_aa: CASSLAYIGQGGTGELFF

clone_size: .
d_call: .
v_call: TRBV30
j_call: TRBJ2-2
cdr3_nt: TGTGCCTGGAGACTCTACGACAGCCACACCGGGGAGCTGTTTTTT
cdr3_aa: CAWRLYDSHTGELFF

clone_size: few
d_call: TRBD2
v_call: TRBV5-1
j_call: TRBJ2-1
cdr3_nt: TGCGCCAGCAGCTCCGGACTAGCGGGACCCCGGGGAAAGTTCTTC
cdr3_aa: CASSSGLAGPRGKFF

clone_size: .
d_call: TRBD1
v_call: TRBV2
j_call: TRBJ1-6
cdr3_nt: TGTGCCAGCAGTGGAGGCAGGGGGTCCTATAATTCACCCCTCCACTTT
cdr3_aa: CASSGGRGSYNSPLHF

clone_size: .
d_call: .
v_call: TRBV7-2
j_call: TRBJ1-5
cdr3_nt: TGTGCCAGCAGCTTAACGGGTAGCAATCAGCCCCAGCATTTT
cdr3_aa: CASSLTGSNQPQHF

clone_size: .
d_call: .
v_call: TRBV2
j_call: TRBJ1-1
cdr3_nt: TGTGCCAGCAGTGAGAGGGTAATCACTGAAGCTTTCTTT
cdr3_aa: CASSERVITEAFF

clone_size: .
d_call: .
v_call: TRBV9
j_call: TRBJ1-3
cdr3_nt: TGTGCCAGCCAGCCCAGGACTGGAAACACCATATATTTT
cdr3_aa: CASQPRTGNTIYF

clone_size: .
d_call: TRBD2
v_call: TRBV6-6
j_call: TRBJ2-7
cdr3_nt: TGTGCCAGCAGTTACGGGAGGGAATACGAGCAGTACTTC
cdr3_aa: CASSYGREYEQYF

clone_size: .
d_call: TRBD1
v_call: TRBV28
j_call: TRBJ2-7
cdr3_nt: TGTGCCAGCAGCCTAAACAGGGGCACCTACGAGCAGTACTTC
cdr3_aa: CASSLNRGTYEQYF

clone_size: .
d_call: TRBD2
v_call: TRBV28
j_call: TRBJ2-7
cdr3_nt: TGTGCCAGCACCGTAGCGGGGGGGTTCTACGAGCAGTACTTC
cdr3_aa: CASTVAGGFYEQYF

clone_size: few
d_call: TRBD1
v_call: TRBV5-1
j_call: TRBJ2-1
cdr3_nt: TGCGCCAGCAGCTCGGGACAGGGGGCCGTCTTAACCCATTACAATGAGCAGTTCTTC
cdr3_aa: CASSSGQGAVLTHYNEQFF

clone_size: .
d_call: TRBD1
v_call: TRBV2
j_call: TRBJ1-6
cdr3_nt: TGTGCCAGCAGTGTTTCCCGACAGGGGGGGAATTCACCCCTCCACTTT
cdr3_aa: CASSVSRQGGNSPLHF

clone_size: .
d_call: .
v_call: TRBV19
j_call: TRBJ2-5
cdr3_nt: TGTGCCAGTGCCCGGGGTTGGGGCCAAGAGACCCAGTACTTC
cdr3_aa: CASARGWGQETQYF

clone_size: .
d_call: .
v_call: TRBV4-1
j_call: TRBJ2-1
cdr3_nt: TGCGCCAGCAGCCAGGGGACTACCTCAGGGGCTGAGCAGTTCTTC
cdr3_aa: CASSQGTTSGAEQFF

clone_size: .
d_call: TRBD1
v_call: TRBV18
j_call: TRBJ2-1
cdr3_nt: TGTGCCAGCTCACCATGGGGTGGACAGGGGTTGAATGAGCAGTTCTTC
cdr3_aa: CASSPWGGQGLNEQFF

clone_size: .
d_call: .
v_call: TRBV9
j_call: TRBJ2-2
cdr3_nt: TGTGCCAGCAGCTTCGGACAGAGAGGTACCGGGGAGCTGTTTTTT
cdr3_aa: CASSFGQRGTGELFF

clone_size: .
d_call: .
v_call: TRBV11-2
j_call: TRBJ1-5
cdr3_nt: TGTGCCAGCAGCTTGGGGGCATTGCAGCCCCAGCATTTT
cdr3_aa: CASSLGALQPQHF

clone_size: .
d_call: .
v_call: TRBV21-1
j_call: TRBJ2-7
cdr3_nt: TGTGCCAGCAGCAGCCGGGACATTTCCTACGAGCAGTACTTC
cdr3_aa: CASSSRDISYEQYF

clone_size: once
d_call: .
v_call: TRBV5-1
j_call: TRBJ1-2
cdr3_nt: TGCGCCAGCAGCCCCACGGGAGGGAATAATGGCTACACCTTC
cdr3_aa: CASSPTGGNNGYTF

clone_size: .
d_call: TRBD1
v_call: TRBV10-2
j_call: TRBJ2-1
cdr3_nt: TGCGCCAGCAGTGCAGGGGGAATTGAGCAGTTCTTC
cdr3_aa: CASSAGGIEQFF